This record concerns one TCR beta chain sequence. The antigen remains unidentified. This entry is derived from a study of cytomegalovirus exposure and HLA in healthy donors. The CDR3 is 16 amino acids. CDR1 is SGHTS and CDR2 is YDEGEE in the germline V gene. V was pared by 4 bases and J by 1 base, with 8 bases of the junction left unmatched. Researchers ran the PCR with 60 Vbeta and 13 Jbeta primers. Profiled with immunoSEQ multiplex PCR; TCRdb holds only in-frame clones, not every one. This sample's table has around 52,000 clones. Points from the study as a whole: For most TCR beta V segments, an earlier analysis put the productive rate at about 90% or about 30% of the time. No immune exposure information besides CMV serostatus was available. Analysis performed later found roughly 17,000 TCR beta sequences associated with HLA alleles at 0.05 false discovery rate.

V usage is TRBV5-8 and J usage is TRBJ2-5; 9 bases are a match to TRBD1. This receptor was identified in a man aged 35-49 years in good health and CMV-seropositive. The sample consisted of PBMCs. The CDR3 loop reads CASSVRTGVFQETQYF. CDR3 coding DNA: TGTGCCAGCAGCGTCAGGACAGGGGTTTTCCAAGAGACCCAGTACTTC.